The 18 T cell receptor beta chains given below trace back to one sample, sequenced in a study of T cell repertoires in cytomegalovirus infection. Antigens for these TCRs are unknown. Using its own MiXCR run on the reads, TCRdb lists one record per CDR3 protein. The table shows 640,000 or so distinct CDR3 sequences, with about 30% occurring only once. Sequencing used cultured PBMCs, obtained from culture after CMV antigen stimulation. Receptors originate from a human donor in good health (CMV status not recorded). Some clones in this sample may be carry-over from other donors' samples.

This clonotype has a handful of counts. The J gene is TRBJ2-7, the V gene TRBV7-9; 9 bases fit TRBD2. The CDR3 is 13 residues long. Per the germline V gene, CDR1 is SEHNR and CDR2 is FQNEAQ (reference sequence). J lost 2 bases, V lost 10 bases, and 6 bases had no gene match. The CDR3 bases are TGTGCCATTCGCGCTAGCGGGACCTACGAGCAGTACTTC. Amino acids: CAIRASGTYEQYF.

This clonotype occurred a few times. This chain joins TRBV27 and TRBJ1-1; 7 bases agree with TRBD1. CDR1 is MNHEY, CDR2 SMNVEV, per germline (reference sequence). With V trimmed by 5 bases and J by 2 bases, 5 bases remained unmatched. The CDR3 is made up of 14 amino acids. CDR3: CASSDYRGNTEAFF. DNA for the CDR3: TGTGCCAGCAGTGACTACAGGGGAAACACTGAAGCTTTCTTT.

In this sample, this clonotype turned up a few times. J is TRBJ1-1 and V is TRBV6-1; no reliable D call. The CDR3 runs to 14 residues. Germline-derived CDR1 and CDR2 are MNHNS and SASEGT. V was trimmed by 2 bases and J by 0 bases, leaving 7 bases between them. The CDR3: CASSEKNMNTEAFF. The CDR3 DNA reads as TGTGCCAGCAGTGAAAAGAATATGAACACTGAAGCTTTCTTT.

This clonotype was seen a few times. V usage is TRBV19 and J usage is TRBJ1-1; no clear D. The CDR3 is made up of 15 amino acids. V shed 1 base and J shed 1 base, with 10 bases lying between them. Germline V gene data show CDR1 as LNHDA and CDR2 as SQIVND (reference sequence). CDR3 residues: CASSIVVGWNTEAFF. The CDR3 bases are TGTGCCAGTAGTATAGTCGTGGGCTGGAACACTGAAGCTTTCTTT.

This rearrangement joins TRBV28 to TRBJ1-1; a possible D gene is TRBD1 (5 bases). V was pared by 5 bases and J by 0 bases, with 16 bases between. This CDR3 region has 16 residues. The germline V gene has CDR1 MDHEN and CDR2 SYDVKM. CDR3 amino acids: CASSPRQTVMNTEAFF. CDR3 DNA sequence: TGTGCCAGCAGTCCGAGGCAGACAGTGATGAACACTGAAGCTTTCTTT.

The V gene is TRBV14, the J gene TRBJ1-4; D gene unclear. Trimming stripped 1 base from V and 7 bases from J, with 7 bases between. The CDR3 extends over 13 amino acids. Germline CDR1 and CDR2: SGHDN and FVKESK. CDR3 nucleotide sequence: TGTGCCAGCAGCCAAGTCGGTGGTGAAAAACTGTTTTTT. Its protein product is CASSQVGGEKLFF.

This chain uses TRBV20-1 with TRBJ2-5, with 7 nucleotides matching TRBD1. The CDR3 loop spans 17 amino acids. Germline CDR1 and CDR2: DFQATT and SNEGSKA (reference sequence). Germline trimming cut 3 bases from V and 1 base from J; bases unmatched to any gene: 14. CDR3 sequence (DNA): TGCAGTGCTAGCATTCCCAAAGGGGACAGAGGCCAAGAGACCCAGTACTTC. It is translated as CSASIPKGDRGQETQYF.

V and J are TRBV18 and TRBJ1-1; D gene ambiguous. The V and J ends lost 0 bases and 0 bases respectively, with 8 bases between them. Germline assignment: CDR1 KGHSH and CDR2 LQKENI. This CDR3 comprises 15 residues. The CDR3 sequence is CASSPPQFMNTEAFF. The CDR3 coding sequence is TGTGCCAGCTCACCACCCCAGTTTATGAACACTGAAGCTTTCTTT.

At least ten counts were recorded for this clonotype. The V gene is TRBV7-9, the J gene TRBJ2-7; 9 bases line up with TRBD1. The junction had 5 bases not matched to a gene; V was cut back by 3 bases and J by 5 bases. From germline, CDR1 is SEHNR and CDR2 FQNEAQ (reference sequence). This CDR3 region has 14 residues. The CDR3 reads CASSFRDRDHEQYF. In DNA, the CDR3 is TGTGCCAGCAGCTTTCGGGACAGGGACCACGAGCAGTACTTC.

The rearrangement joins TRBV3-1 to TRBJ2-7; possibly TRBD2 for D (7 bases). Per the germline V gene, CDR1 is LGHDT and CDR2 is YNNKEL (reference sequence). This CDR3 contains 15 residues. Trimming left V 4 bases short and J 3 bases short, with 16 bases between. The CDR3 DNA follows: TGTGCCAGCAGCCGAGCGGCGGGGGCTCACTACGAGCAGTACTTC. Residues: CASSRAAGAHYEQYF.

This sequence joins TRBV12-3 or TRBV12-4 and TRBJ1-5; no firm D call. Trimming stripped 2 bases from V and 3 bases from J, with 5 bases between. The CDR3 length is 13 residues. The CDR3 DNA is TGTGCCAGCAGTTTATATCCCAATCAGCCCCAGCATTTT. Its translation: CASSLYPNQPQHF.

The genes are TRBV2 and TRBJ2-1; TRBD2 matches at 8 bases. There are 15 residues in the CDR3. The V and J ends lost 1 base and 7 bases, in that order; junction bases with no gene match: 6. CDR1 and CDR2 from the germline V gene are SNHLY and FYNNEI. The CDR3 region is CASSEEIAGRNEQFF. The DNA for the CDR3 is TGTGCCAGCAGTGAAGAAATAGCGGGGAGGAATGAGCAGTTCTTC.

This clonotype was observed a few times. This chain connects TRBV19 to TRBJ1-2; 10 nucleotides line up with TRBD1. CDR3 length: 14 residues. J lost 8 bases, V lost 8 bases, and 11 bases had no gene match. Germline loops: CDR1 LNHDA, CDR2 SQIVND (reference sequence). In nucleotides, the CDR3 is TGTGCCAGTGCCAAGGACAGGGGGTACCAAGGCTACACCTTC. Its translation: CASAKDRGYQGYTF.

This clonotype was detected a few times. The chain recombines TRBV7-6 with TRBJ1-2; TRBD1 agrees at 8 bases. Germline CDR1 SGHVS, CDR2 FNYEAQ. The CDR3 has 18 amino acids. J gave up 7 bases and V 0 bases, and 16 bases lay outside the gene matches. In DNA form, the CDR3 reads TGTGCCAGCAGCTTAGCCGGGGACAGGTCCTCCTCCCGGGGTGGCTACACCTTC. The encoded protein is CASSLAGDRSSSRGGYTF.

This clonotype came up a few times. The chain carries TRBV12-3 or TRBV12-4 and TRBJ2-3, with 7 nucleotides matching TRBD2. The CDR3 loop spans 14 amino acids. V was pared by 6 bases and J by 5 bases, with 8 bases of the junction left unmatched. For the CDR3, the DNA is TGTGCCAGCAGCCCCCCGCGGGAGATAGATACGCAGTATTTT. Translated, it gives CASSPPREIDTQYF.

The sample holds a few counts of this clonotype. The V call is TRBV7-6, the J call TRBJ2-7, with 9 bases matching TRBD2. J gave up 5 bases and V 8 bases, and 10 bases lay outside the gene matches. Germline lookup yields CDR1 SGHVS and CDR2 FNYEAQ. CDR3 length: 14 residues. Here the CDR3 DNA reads TGTGCCAGCGCCGCTCTAGCGGGGATCGACGAGCAGTACTTC. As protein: CASAALAGIDEQYF.

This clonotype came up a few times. CDR3 sequence reads: CASSEVRNGNQPQHF. The CDR3 nucleotides read TGTGCCAGCAGTGAAGTCAGGAATGGCAATCAGCCCCAGCATTTT. This sequence joins TRBV6-1 and TRBJ1-5; no firm D call. The ends were cut back, 1 base at V and 2 bases at J, with 9 bases in the middle. Germline values: CDR1 MNHNS, CDR2 SASEGT. CDR3 length: 15 residues.

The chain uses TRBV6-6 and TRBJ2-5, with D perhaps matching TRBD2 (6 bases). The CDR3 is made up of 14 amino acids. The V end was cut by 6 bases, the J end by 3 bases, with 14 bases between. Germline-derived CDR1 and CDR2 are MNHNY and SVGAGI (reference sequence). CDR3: CASSRLSGKETQYF. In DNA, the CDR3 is TGTGCCAGCAGCCGCCTTAGCGGAAAAGAGACCCAGTACTTC.